Listed below are T cell receptor beta chains from one sample, sequenced in a study of cytomegalovirus exposure and HLA in healthy donors. Sequencing was performed with immunoSEQ multiplex PCR; in TCRdb, only in-frame clones are kept and a portion is missing. This sample has roughly 140,000 clones, with 70% to 85% found just once. Input material: PBMCs. These receptors came from a man aged 35 to 55 in good health and CMV-seropositive. CDR3s include the opening cysteine and the closing phenylalanine or tryptophan. Each record gives: V gene, J gene, clone size, D gene, CDR3 DNA, CDR3 protein. The D gene is left open where the match is weak. Expanded clones get a size class; other rows say once, few or many, or leave the size out.

TRBV5-1,TRBJ2-3,NA,NA,TGCGCCAGCAGCTTGGGACAGGGACTGACTAGCACAGATACGCAGTATTTT,CASSLGQGLTSTDTQYF
TRBV4-1,TRBJ2-1,NA,TRBD2,TGCGCCAGCAGCCCGACTAGCCTTGAGCAGTTCTTC,CASSPTSLEQFF
TRBV5-6,TRBJ1-1,NA,TRBD1,TGTGCCAGCAGCTTGGCCGGGCAGGGGGAAACTGAAGCTTTCTTT,CASSLAGQGETEAFF
TRBV11-3,TRBJ2-2,NA,TRBD1,TGTGCCAGCAACCGACAGGGGAGATATCGTACAGACACCGGGGAGCTGTTTTTT,CASNRQGRYRTDTGELFF
TRBV4-1,TRBJ1-2,NA,TRBD1,TGCGCCAGCAGCCACTCCGGGACAGTTCTCTATGGCTACACCTTC,CASSHSGTVLYGYTF
TRBV27,TRBJ2-3,NA,TRBD2,TGTGCCAGCAGTTTTAGCGGGAGAGGCCCGAGCACAGATACGCAGTATTTT,CASSFSGRGPSTDTQYF
TRBV2,TRBJ2-5,few,NA,TGTGCCAGCTGTCCGACAGGCCTAACTTGGGGGACCCAGTACTTC,CASCPTGLTWGTQYF
TRBV6-4,TRBJ1-2,NA,NA,TGTGCCAGCAGTTCGACAGGCTTTGGCTACACCTTC,CASSSTGFGYTF
TRBV14,TRBJ1-4,NA,NA,TGTGCCAGCAGCCAGGACTGGCTAAATGAAAAACTGTTTTTT,CASSQDWLNEKLFF
TRBV7-2,TRBJ1-2,once,NA,TGTGCCAGCAGCTTAGCCAGGACAGCTAACTATGGCTACACCTTC,CASSLARTANYGYTF
TRBV5-1,TRBJ1-3,NA,TRBD1,TGCGCCAGCCGACAGGGCTTCTCTGGAAACACCATATATTTT,CASRQGFSGNTIYF
TRBV9,TRBJ1-6,NA,NA,TGTGCCAGCAGCGCCGGGTCCTATAATTCACCCCTCCACTTT,CASSAGSYNSPLHF
TRBV2,TRBJ1-5,NA,NA,TGTGCCAGCAGTGGGCAGGGCTATAGCAATCAGCCCCAGCATTTT,CASSGQGYSNQPQHF
TRBV7-2,TRBJ1-4,NA,TRBD1,TGTGCCAGCAGCACCAGACAGGGGAGGAATGAAAAACTGTTTTTT,CASSTRQGRNEKLFF
TRBV5-1,TRBJ1-2,NA,NA,TGCGCCAGCAGCTTGGATCCCAATAACTATGGCTACACCTTC,CASSLDPNNYGYTF
TRBV7-9,TRBJ1-4,NA,NA,TGTGCCAGCAGCTTCATCAGGACTAATGAAAAACTGTTTTTT,CASSFIRTNEKLFF
TRBV6-1,TRBJ1-5,NA,TRBD1,TGTGCCAGCCGGTCCGGACAGGGGGCTTATCAGCCCCAGCATTTT,CASRSGQGAYQPQHF
TRBV7-9,TRBJ2-3,NA,TRBD2,TGTGCCAGCAGCTTCACCCTCGGGACTAGCCGCACAGATACGCAGTATTTT,CASSFTLGTSRTDTQYF
TRBV6-5,TRBJ2-1,NA,NA,TGTGCCAGCAGTTACCGGGGGTTGGACTGGGATGAGCAGTTCTTC,CASSYRGLDWDEQFF
TRBV5-6,TRBJ1-3,NA,TRBD1,TGTGCCAGCAGCTCACGACAGGGGATTTATTCTGGAAACACCATATATTTT,CASSSRQGIYSGNTIYF
TRBV7-2,TRBJ2-3,NA,NA,TGTGCCAGCAGCTTAGGGGACTCTAGAACAACGACGCAGTATTTT,CASSLGDSRTTTQYF
TRBV28,TRBJ2-7,NA,NA,TGTGCCAGCAGTTCGCTAGGAAGTACCATTTACTACGAGCAGTACTTC,CASSSLGSTIYYEQYF
TRBV4-1,TRBJ2-1,NA,TRBD2,TGCGCCAGCAGCCAAGATCGGAGCGGGGGCCTTTACAATGAGCAGTTCTTC,CASSQDRSGGLYNEQFF
TRBV5-1,TRBJ1-3,once,NA,TGCGCCAGCAGCTTGGGAGGCCACTCTGGAAACACCATATATTTT,CASSLGGHSGNTIYF
TRBV6-5,TRBJ2-7,NA,TRBD1,TGTGCCAGCAGTTTGGACAGGGGATCTTACGAGCAGTACTTC,CASSLDRGSYEQYF
TRBV9,TRBJ1-1,NA,NA,TGTGCCAGCAGCGTAATCCTAAACACTGAAGCTTTCTTT,CASSVILNTEAFF
TRBV6-6,TRBJ1-5,NA,NA,TGTGGTTGGGCCCAGCCCCAGCATTTT,CGWAQPQHF
TRBV7-9,TRBJ1-6,NA,NA,TGTGCCAGCAGCCTACTCGGGTCACCCCTCCACTTT,CASSLLGSPLHF
TRBV6-4,TRBJ1-6,NA,NA,TGTGCCAGCAGTGTCGAGGATGGCGGTTATTCACCCCTCCACTTT,CASSVEDGGYSPLHF
TRBV29-1,TRBJ2-3,NA,TRBD2,TGCAGCGTTGATCCGAGCGGGAGGCCTAGCACAGATACGCAGTATTTT,CSVDPSGRPSTDTQYF
TRBV18,TRBJ1-2,few,NA,TGTGCCAGCTCACTTTCCCCGGGGTCCCATGGCTACACCTTC,CASSLSPGSHGYTF
TRBV12-5,TRBJ2-4,NA,TRBD2,TGTGCTAGTGGTTTGTCCCCCCCGACTAGCGGGAGAGACATTCAGTACTTC,CASGLSPPTSGRDIQYF
TRBV30,TRBJ2-4,once,TRBD2,TGTGCCCTCGGACTAGCTGGGGCCAAAAACATTCAGTACTTC,CALGLAGAKNIQYF
TRBV19,TRBJ1-5,NA,NA,TGTGCCGCCGGGAGGCTCAGAAAAAGCAATCAGCCCCAGCATTTT,CAAGRLRKSNQPQHF
TRBV6-5,TRBJ2-1,few,TRBD1,TGTGCCAGCAGTTACGATGCAGGGACAGACAATGAGCAGTTCTTC,CASSYDAGTDNEQFF
TRBV7-9,TRBJ1-6,few,NA,TGTGCCAGCAGCTTAGCGAAGACAGCCTGGGATTCACCCCTCCACTTT,CASSLAKTAWDSPLHF
TRBV30,TRBJ2-7,once,TRBD2,TGTGCCTGGAGTATAAGCGGGAGTCGAGAGCAGTACTTC,CAWSISGSREQYF
TRBV25-1,TRBJ2-1,NA,NA,TGTGCCAGCAGTGAAGAGACTAGTTTTGAGCAGTTCTTC,CASSEETSFEQFF
TRBV6-5,TRBJ2-6,few,NA,TGTGCCAGCAAGCCCTCCCCCTCTGGGGCCAACGTCCTGACTTTC,CASKPSPSGANVLTF
TRBV18,TRBJ1-5,NA,NA,TGTGCCAGCTCACCATTTGACAAGGCCCATCAGCCCCAGCATTTT,CASSPFDKAHQPQHF
TRBV18,TRBJ1-6,NA,NA,TGTGCCAGCTCACAGGGGGTTGGATCACCCCTCCACTTT,CASSQGVGSPLHF
TRBV18,TRBJ2-3,once,TRBD1,TGTGCCAGCTCACCCAGGACAGGAAGCACAGATACGCAGTATTTT,CASSPRTGSTDTQYF
TRBV11-3,TRBJ1-3,NA,NA,TGTGCCAGCAGCTTAGATCCAGGGGCTGGAAACACCATATATTTT,CASSLDPGAGNTIYF
TRBV5-4,TRBJ2-7,NA,TRBD2,TGTGCCAGCAGCTTGGACCAGCGGGGGGCGCGCGAGCAGTACTTC,CASSLDQRGAREQYF
TRBV6-5,TRBJ2-1,NA,TRBD2,TGTGCCAGCAGGGTCGGGGGGGCGTACAATGAGCAGTTCTTC,CASRVGGAYNEQFF
TRBV5-1,TRBJ2-3,few,NA,TGCGCCAGCAGCTTCCAGCGGATAGGCACAGATACGCAGTATTTT,CASSFQRIGTDTQYF
TRBV7-3,TRBJ2-7,NA,TRBD2,TGTGCCAGCAGCCTCCGCGGGGGGGACTCCTACGAGCAGTACTTC,CASSLRGGDSYEQYF
TRBV18,TRBJ1-4,NA,NA,TGTGCCAGCTCACCAAGGGATTGGGAGGGCGAAAAACTGTTTTTT,CASSPRDWEGEKLFF
TRBV19,TRBJ1-1,NA,NA,TGTGCCAGTAGCATATTCCGGAACACTGAAGCTTTCTTT,CASSIFRNTEAFF
TRBV1,TRBJ2-5,NA,NA,TGCACCAGCAGCCAAGATAGGACTAGCGGGGTCAAAGAGACCCAGTACTTC,CTSSQDRTSGVKETQYF
TRBV9,TRBJ2-1,NA,TRBD2,TGTGCCAGCAGCGTCTCTAGCGGGGGGTACAATGAGCAGTTCTTC,CASSVSSGGYNEQFF
TRBV27,TRBJ1-5,NA,NA,TGTGCCAGCAGTTTTTCCAGGGCGGACCAGCCCCAGCATTTT,CASSFSRADQPQHF
TRBV5-1,TRBJ2-6,NA,NA,TGCGCCAGCAGCGGGATCAGGGTCGGCTCTGGGGCCAACGTCCTGACTTTC,CASSGIRVGSGANVLTF
TRBV9,TRBJ2-5,NA,NA,TGTGCCAGCAGCGTAGTTGGAGGAGAGACCCAGTACTTC,CASSVVGGETQYF
TRBV5-1,TRBJ2-3,NA,TRBD2,TGCGCCAGCAGCCTAGGACTAGCGGGGGTGGATACGCAGTATTTT,CASSLGLAGVDTQYF
TRBV9,TRBJ1-3,once,NA,TGTGCCAGCAGCCCAAACCACGACAGATCAGGAAACACCATATATTTT,CASSPNHDRSGNTIYF